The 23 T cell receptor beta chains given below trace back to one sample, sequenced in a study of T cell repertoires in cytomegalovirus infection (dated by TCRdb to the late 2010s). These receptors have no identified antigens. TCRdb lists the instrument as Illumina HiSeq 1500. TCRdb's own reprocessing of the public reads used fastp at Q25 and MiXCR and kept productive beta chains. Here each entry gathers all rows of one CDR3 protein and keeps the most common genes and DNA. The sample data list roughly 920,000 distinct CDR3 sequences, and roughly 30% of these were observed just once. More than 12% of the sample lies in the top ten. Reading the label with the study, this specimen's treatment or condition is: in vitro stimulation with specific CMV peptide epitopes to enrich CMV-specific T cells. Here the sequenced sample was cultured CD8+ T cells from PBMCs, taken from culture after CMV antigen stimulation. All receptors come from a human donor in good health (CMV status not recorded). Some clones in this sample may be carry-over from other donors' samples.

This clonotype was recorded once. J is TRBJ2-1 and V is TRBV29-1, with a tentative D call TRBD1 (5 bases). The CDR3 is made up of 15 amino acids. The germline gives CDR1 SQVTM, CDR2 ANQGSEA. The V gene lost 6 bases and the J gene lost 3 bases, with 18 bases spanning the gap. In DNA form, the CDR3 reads TGCAGCGTGAAAGGGGCAGGAGATGACTACAATGAGCAGTTCTTC. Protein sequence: CSVKGAGDDYNEQFF.

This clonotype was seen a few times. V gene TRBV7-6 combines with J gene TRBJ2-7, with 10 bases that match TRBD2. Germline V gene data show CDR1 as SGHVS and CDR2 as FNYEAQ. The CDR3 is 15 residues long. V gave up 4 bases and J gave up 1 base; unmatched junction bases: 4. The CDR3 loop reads CASSSRTSGSYEQYF. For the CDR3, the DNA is TGTGCCAGCAGCTCCCGGACTAGCGGTTCCTACGAGCAGTACTTC. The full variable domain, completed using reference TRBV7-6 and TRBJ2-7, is GAGVSQSPRYKVTKRGQDVALRCDPISGHVSLYWYRQALGQGPEFLTYFNYEAQQDKSGLPNDRFSAERPEGSISTLTIQRTEQRDSAMYRCASSSRTSGSYEQYFGPGTRLTVT.

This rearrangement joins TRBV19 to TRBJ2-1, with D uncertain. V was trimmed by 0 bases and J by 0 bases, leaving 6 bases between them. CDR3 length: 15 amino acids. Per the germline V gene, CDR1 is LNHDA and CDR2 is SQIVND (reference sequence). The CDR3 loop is CASSIDASSYNEQFF. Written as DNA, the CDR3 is TGTGCCAGTAGTATAGATGCTAGCTCCTACAATGAGCAGTTCTTC.

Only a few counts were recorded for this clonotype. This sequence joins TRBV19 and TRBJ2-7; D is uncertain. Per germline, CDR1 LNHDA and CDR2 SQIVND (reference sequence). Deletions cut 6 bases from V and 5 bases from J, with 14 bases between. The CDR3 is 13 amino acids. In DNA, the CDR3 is TGTGCCAGTAGCTACAATCTACACAACGAGCAGTACGTC. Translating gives CASSYNLHNEQYV.

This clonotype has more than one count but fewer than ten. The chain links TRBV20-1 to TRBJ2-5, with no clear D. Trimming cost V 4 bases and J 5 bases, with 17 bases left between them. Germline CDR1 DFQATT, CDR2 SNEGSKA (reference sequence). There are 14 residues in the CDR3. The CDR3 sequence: CSANPPPQRETQYF. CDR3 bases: TGCAGTGCTAACCCCCCCCCCCAGAGGGAGACCCAGTACTTC.

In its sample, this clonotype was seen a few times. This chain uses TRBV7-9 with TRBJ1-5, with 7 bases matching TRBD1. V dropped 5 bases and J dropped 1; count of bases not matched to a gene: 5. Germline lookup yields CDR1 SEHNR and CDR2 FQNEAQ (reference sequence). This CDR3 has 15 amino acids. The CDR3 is CASSNTGASNQPQHF. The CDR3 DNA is TGTGCCAGCAGCAACACAGGGGCCAGCAATCAGCCCCAGCATTTT.

CDR3 sequence reads: CATSDALGRGYTF. CDR3 sequence (DNA): TGTGCCACCAGTGATGCACTTGGACGAGGCTACACCTTC. The rearrangement joins TRBV24-1 to TRBJ1-2; D is ambiguous. Trimming shortened V by 3 bases and J by 8 bases, and 12 bases separated the two germline ends. The CDR3 consists of 13 residues. Per the germline V gene, CDR1 is KGHDR and CDR2 is SFDVKD.

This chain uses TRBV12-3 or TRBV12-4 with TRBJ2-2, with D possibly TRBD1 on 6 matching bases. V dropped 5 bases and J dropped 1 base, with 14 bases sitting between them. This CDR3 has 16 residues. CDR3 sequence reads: CASSLSGVWNTGELFF. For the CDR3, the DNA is TGTGCCAGCAGTCTCTCAGGGGTGTGGAACACCGGGGAGCTGTTTTTT.

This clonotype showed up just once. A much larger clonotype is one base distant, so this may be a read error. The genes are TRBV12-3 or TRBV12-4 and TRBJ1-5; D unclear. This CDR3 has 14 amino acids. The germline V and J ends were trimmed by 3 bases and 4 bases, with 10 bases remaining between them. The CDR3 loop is CASSFAGRNQPQHF. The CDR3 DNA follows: TGTGCCAGCAGTTTCGCCGGTAGAAATCAGCCCCAGCATTTT.

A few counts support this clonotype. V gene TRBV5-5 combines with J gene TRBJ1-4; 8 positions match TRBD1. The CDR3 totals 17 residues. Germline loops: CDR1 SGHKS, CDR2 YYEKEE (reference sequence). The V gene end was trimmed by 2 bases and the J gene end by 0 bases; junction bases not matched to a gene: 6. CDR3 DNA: TGTGCCAGCAGCTTATCCGGGACAGGCGCAACTAATGAAAAACTGTTTTTT. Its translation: CASSLSGTGATNEKLFF.

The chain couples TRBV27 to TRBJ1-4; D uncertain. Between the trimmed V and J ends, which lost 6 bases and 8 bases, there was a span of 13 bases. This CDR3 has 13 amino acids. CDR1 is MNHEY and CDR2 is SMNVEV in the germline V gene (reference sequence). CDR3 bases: TGTGCCAGCAGCTTTTGGAGTAGGGAAAAACTGTTTTTT. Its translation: CASSFWSREKLFF.

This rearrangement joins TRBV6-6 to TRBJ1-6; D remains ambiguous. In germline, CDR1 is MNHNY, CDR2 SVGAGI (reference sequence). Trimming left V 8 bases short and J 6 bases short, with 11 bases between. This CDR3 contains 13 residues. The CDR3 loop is CASYTDFNSPLHF. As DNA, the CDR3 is TGTGCCAGCTATACTGATTTTAATTCACCCCTCCACTTT.

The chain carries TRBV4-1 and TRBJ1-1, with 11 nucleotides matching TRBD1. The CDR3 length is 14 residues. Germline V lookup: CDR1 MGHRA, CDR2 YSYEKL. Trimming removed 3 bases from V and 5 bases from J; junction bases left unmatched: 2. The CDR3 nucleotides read TGCGCCAGCAGCCATGGACAGGGGGCTACTGAAGCTTTCTTT. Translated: CASSHGQGATEAFF.

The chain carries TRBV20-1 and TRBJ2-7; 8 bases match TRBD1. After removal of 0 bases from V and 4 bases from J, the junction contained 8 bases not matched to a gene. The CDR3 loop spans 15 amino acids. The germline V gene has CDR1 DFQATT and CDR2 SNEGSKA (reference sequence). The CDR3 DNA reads TGCAGTGCTAGAGATGTATCAGGGGGCGGGTACGAGCAGTACTTC. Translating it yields CSARDVSGGGYEQYF.

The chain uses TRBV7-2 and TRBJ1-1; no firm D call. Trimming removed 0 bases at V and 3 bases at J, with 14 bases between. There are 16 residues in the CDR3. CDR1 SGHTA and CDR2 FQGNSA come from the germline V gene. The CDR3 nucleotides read TGTGCCAGCAGCTTAGCCCTGGAACATCTGGACACTGAAGCTTTCTTT. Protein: CASSLALEHLDTEAFF.

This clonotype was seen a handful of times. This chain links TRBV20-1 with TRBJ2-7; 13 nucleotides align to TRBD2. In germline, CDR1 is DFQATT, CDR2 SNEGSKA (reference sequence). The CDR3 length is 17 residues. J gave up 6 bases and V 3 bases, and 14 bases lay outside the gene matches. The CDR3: CSASTKTSGGPRGEQYV. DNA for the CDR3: TGCAGTGCTAGTACTAAGACTAGCGGGGGGCCCAGGGGCGAGCAGTACGTC.

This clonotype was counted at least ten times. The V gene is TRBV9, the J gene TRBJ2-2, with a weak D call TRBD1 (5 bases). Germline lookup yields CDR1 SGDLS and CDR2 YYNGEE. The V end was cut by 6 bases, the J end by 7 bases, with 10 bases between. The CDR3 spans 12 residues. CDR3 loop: CASKGFSGELFF. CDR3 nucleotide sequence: TGTGCCAGCAAGGGGTTTAGCGGGGAGCTGTTTTTT.

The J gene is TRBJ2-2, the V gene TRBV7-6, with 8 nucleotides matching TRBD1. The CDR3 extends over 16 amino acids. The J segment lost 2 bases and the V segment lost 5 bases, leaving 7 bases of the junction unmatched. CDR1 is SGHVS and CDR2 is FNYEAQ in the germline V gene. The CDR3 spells CASSAWTGPNTGELFF. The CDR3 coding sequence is TGTGCCAGCAGCGCTTGGACAGGGCCCAACACCGGGGAGCTGTTTTTT. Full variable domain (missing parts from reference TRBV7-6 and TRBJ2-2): GAGVSQSPRYKVTKRGQDVALRCDPISGHVSLYWYRQALGQGPEFLTYFNYEAQQDKSGLPNDRFSAERPEGSISTLTIQRTEQRDSAMYRCASSAWTGPNTGELFFGEGSRLTVL.

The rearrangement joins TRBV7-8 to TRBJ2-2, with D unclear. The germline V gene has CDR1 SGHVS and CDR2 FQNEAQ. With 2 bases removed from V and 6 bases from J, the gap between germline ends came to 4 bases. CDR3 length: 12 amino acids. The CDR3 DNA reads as TGTGCCAGCAGCTTATACGCCGGGGAGCTGTTTTTT. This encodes CASSLYAGELFF. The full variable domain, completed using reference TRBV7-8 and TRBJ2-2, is GAGVSQSPRYKVAKRGQDVALRCDPISGHVSLFWYQQALGQGPEFLTYFQNEAQLDKSGLPSDRFFAERPEGSVSTLKIQRTQQEDSAVYLCASSLYAGELFFGEGSRLTVL.

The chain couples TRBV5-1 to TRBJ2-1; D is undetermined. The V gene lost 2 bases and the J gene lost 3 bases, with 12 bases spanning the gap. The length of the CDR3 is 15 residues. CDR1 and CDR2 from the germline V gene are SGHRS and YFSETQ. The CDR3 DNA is TGCGCCAGCAGCTTAAAAAGTGGGGTCTACAATGAGCAGTTCTTC. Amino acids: CASSLKSGVYNEQFF.

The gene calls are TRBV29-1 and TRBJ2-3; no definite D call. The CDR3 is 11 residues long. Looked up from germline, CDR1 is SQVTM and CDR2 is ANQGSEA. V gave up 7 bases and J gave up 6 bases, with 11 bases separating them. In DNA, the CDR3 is TGCAGCGCGCGCGGAGTTGATACGCAGTATTTT. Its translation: CSARGVDTQYF.

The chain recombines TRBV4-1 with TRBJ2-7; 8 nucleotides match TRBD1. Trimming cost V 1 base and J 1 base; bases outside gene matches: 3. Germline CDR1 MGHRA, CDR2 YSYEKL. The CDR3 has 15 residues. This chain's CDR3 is CASSQGGTGSYEQYF. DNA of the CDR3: TGCGCCAGCAGCCAAGGGGGGACAGGATCCTACGAGCAGTACTTC.

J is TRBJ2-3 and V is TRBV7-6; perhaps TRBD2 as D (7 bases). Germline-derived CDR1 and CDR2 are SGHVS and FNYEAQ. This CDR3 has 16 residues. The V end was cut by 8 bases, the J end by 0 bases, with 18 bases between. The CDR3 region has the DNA TGTGCCAGCTCAGGGGAGGGGGGGGGAAGCACAGATACGCAGTATTTT. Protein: CASSGEGGGSTDTQYF.